The 32 T cell receptor beta chains in this list originate from one sample, sequenced in a study of early T cells in non-severe SARS-CoV-2 infection. TCRdb itself ran the 5' RACE reads through MiXCR, one entry per CDR3 protein. In the table there are fewer than 80,000 distinct CDR3 sequences, 9.5% to 15% of which are singletons. The sample taken for sequencing was whole blood. These receptors were taken from an adult who was a healthcare worker with PCR-confirmed SARS-CoV-2 infection or an uninfected control (not recorded which).

In its sample, this clonotype was seen many times. The V call is TRBV30, the J call TRBJ2-4, with D tentatively TRBD2 (5 bases). The germline gives CDR1 GTSNPN, CDR2 SVGIG (reference sequence). The CDR3 sequence is 15 residues long. V dropped 2 bases and J dropped 0 bases, with 11 bases sitting between them. CDR3 bases: TGTGCCTGGAGTCTTACGGGGTTAGCCAAAAACATTCAGTACTTC. Its protein product is CAWSLTGLAKNIQYF.

This clonotype came up many times. The chain joins TRBV7-9 to TRBJ2-1; TRBD1 matches 9 bases. Germline CDR1 is SEHNR and CDR2 is FQNEAQ (reference sequence). J was trimmed by 6 bases and V by 5 bases; bases with no gene match: 8. This CDR3 has 15 amino acids. In DNA, the CDR3 is TGTGCCAGCAGCCACCGGGACAGGGAAGGCAATGAGCAGTTCTTC. Encoded protein: CASSHRDREGNEQFF.

This clonotype was seen many times. The CDR3 bases are TGTGCCAGCAGTTTTGTAGGGACCAATTACAATGAGCAGTTCTTC. This sequence encodes CASSFVGTNYNEQFF. The chain couples TRBV27 to TRBJ2-1; D could derive from TRBD1 or TRBD2 (5 bases each). CDR1 and CDR2 (germline): MNHEY, SMNVEV (reference sequence). This CDR3 region has 15 residues. The V end lost 3 bases, the J end lost 4 bases, and 13 bases lay between the germline ends.

This clonotype was recorded at least ten times. CDR3 sequence reads: CASSLELGTGQTDTQYF. CDR3 DNA sequence: TGTGCCAGCAGCTTAGAGTTGGGGACAGGGCAGACAGATACGCAGTATTTT. The rearrangement uses TRBV7-8 and TRBJ2-3; TRBD1 aligns across 9 bases. The CDR3 contains 17 residues. Germline V CDR1 and CDR2: SGHVS, FQNEAQ. The ends lost 1 base at V and 3 bases at J; junction bases unmatched: 8.

This clonotype has just a few counts. The chain recombines TRBV24-1 with TRBJ1-2; D uncertain. Germline CDR1 is KGHDR and CDR2 is SFDVKD. CDR3 length: 15 amino acids. Trimming left V 2 bases short and J 4 bases short, with 13 bases between. CDR3 protein: CATSDSLGGGYGYTF. The CDR3, as DNA: TGTGCCACCAGTGATTCTTTAGGAGGCGGCTATGGCTACACCTTC.

This clonotype was recorded many times. This chain connects TRBV7-2 to TRBJ2-1; D is ambiguous. CDR1 is SGHTA and CDR2 is FQGNSA in the germline V gene. The CDR3 length is 15 residues. Trimming took off 5 bases at V and 3 bases at J, with 14 bases between the two ends. The CDR3 nucleotides read TGTGCCAGCAGCCGAATAGCATCGGGCTACAATGAGCAGTTCTTC. It codes for CASSRIASGYNEQFF.

This rearrangement joins TRBV20-1 to TRBJ2-1; perhaps TRBD1 as D (6 bases). Trimming removed 3 bases from V and 11 bases from J, with 11 bases in between. The CDR3 has 11 amino acids. CDR1 DFQATT and CDR2 SNEGSKA come from the germline V gene (reference sequence). The CDR3 spells CSASRDTKQFF. The CDR3 DNA follows: TGCAGTGCTAGTAGGGACACCAAGCAGTTCTTC.

This clonotype was seen a few times. The chain employs TRBV7-2 and TRBJ1-6; 9 nucleotides match TRBD1. Losses at the gene ends were 4 bases for V and 6 bases for J; bases not matched to a gene: 4. CDR3 length: 15 amino acids. In germline, CDR1 is SGHTA, CDR2 FQGNSA. CDR3 coding DNA: TGTGCCAGCAGCTACGGGACAGGGTTTAATTCACCCCTCCACTTT. The encoded protein is CASSYGTGFNSPLHF.

This clonotype showed up many times. The rearrangement joins TRBV27 to TRBJ2-7, with D unresolved. The CDR3 has 11 residues. Deletions cut 5 bases from V and 3 bases from J, with 5 bases between. CDR1 and CDR2 from the germline V gene are MNHEY and SMNVEV (reference sequence). The DNA for the CDR3 is TGTGCCAGCAGTAATTACTACGAGCAGTACTTC. As protein: CASSNYYEQYF.

The sample holds many counts of this clonotype. The chain combines TRBV5-1 with TRBJ2-6; 7 nucleotides align to TRBD1. The CDR3 extends over 16 amino acids. Trimming cost V 7 bases and J 0 bases; bases outside gene matches: 7. The V gene's germline CDR1 is SGHRS and CDR2 YFSETQ. DNA for the CDR3: TGCGCCAGCCGAGACAGGGAATACTCTGGGGCCAACGTCCTGACTTTC. This translates into CASRDREYSGANVLTF.

V gene TRBV20-1 combines with J gene TRBJ2-3, with D possibly being TRBD1 (7 bases). Trimming took off 5 bases at V and 3 bases at J, with 12 bases between the two ends. Germline V gene lookup returns CDR1 DFQATT and CDR2 SNEGSKA (reference sequence). This CDR3 spans 13 amino acids. The CDR3 nucleotides are TGCAGTGCTTTTCAGGGGGGAACAGATACGCAGTATTTT. Its protein is CSAFQGGTDTQYF.

This clonotype was recorded many times. The chain is built from TRBV10-3 and TRBJ1-1; 7 positions agree with TRBD1. Germline CDR1 is ENHRY and CDR2 is SYGVKD. J lost 6 bases, V lost 11 bases, and 12 bases had no gene match. This CDR3 has 13 residues. CDR3: CAVARGHKAEAFF. Here the CDR3 DNA reads TGTGCCGTCGCGAGGGGGCATAAGGCTGAAGCTTTCTTT.

This clonotype has at least ten counts. The chain recombines TRBV19 with TRBJ2-2, with 10 bases lining up with TRBD2. The germline CDR1 and CDR2 sequences are LNHDA and SQIVND (reference sequence). This CDR3 region has 17 residues. V gave up 5 bases and J gave up 4 bases; unmatched junction bases: 10. The CDR3 sequence: CASSATGTSDLTGELFF. The CDR3 nucleotides are TGTGCCAGTAGTGCCACCGGGACTAGCGACCTCACCGGGGAGCTGTTTTTT.

This clonotype was seen a few times. The chain is built from TRBV6-6 and TRBJ1-2, with 10 positions matching TRBD1. Germline CDR1 reads MNHNY; CDR2 reads SVGAGI (reference sequence). This CDR3 is 15 amino acids long. With 5 bases clipped from V and 5 bases from J, the junction kept 8 bases outside the gene matches. Here the CDR3 DNA reads TGTGCCAGCAGTAAGACCGGGACAGGGGATTATGGCTACACCTTC. It yields the protein CASSKTGTGDYGYTF.

The rearrangement uses TRBV7-8 and TRBJ1-6; possible D gene TRBD1, 6 bases. V lost 1 base to trimming and J lost 4 bases, with 11 bases between them. The CDR3 length is 16 residues. Germline values: CDR1 SGHVS, CDR2 FQNEAQ. CDR3 sequence: CASSLDLGGYNSPLHF. CDR3 DNA sequence: TGTGCCAGCAGCTTAGACCTAGGGGGGTATAATTCACCCCTCCACTTT.

This clonotype appeared many times. This chain connects TRBV20-1 to TRBJ2-7; either TRBD1 or TRBD2 may fit D (5 bases each). The CDR3 totals 14 residues. Trimming took off 6 bases at V and 2 bases at J, with 17 bases between the two ends. Germline V gene lookup returns CDR1 DFQATT and CDR2 SNEGSKA (reference sequence). This chain's CDR3 is CSAQGRGRTYEQYF. CDR3 in DNA: TGCAGTGCCCAAGGTCGGGGCCGAACCTACGAGCAGTACTTC.

This clonotype came up a few times. V usage is TRBV7-9 and J usage is TRBJ1-1; D gene ambiguous. The V gene lost 2 bases and the J gene lost 2 bases, with 9 bases spanning the gap. Looked up from germline, CDR1 is SEHNR and CDR2 is FQNEAQ (reference sequence). The CDR3 spans 14 residues. CDR3 DNA: TGTGCCAGCAGCTTAAGGTTGGAAAACACTGAAGCTTTCTTT. This sequence encodes CASSLRLENTEAFF.

This clonotype was found many times. V usage is TRBV2 and J usage is TRBJ2-1; 14 nucleotides align to TRBD2. The V segment lost 6 bases and the J segment 4 bases; nucleotides outside the gene matches: 11. The CDR3 runs 18 residues. In germline, CDR1 is SNHLY, CDR2 FYNNEI. The CDR3 sequence: CASRGGTSGSQRYNEQFF. CDR3 DNA sequence: TGTGCCAGCAGGGGGGGGACTAGCGGGAGTCAACGGTACAATGAGCAGTTCTTC.

This clonotype came up a few times. The rearrangement uses TRBV7-3 and TRBJ2-5, with TRBD2 matching over 7 bases. V lost 8 bases and J lost 4; bases outside the gene matches: 7. CDR1 and CDR2 (germline): SGHTA, FQGTGA. The CDR3 spans 13 residues. The CDR3 region is CASATSPRETQYF. The CDR3 DNA reads as TGTGCCAGCGCGACTAGCCCCCGAGAGACCCAGTACTTC. Full variable domain (outside the CDR3, taken from reference TRBV7-3 and TRBJ2-5): GAGVSQTPSNKVTEKGKYVELRCDPISGHTALYWYRQSLGQGPEFLIYFQGTGAADDSGLPNDRFFAVRPEGSVSTLKIQRTERGDSAVYLCASATSPRETQYFGPGTRLLVL.

This clonotype was seen ten or more times. The V gene is TRBV3-1, the J gene TRBJ1-3; D call uncertain. This CDR3 region has 15 residues. V was cut by 2 bases and J by 3 bases, with 11 bases left in between. The germline V gene encodes CDR1 LGHDT and CDR2 YNNKEL (reference sequence). This chain's CDR3 is CASSQLLDRGNTIYF. In nucleotides, the CDR3 is TGTGCCAGCAGCCAACTTCTCGACCGTGGAAACACCATATATTTT.

This clonotype was detected ten times or more. V usage is TRBV5-1 and J usage is TRBJ2-2; TRBD2 matches 15 bases. The CDR3 is 17 amino acids. The germline CDR1 and CDR2 sequences are SGHRS and YFSETQ. V lost 2 bases and J lost 6; bases outside the gene matches: 5. CDR3 loop: CASSLRGLAGGPGELFF. CDR3 sequence (DNA): TGCGCCAGCAGCTTACGGGGACTAGCGGGAGGCCCCGGGGAGCTGTTTTTT.

The sample holds many counts of this clonotype. J is TRBJ1-1 and V is TRBV27, with no clear D. Germline-derived CDR1 and CDR2 are MNHEY and SMNVEV (reference sequence). V was cut by 2 bases and J by 3 bases, with 7 bases left in between. This CDR3 is built from 13 residues. CDR3 coding DNA: TGTGCCAGCAGTTTAGAACGGCACACTGAAGCTTTCTTT. Translation gives CASSLERHTEAFF.

The rearrangement uses TRBV5-1 and TRBJ2-2; maybe TRBD1 (5 bases). The CDR3 contains 15 residues. Germline V gene sequence: CDR1 SGHRS, CDR2 YFSETQ. Trimming cost V 4 bases and J 2 bases, with 12 bases left between them. In DNA form, the CDR3 reads TGCGCCAGCAGCAAGGACACCGCAAACACCGGGGAGCTGTTTTTT. Residues: CASSKDTANTGELFF. The variable domain in full, completed from reference TRBV5-1 and TRBJ2-2, reads KAGVTQTPRYLIKTRGQQVTLSCSPISGHRSVSWYQQTPGQGLQFLFEYFSETQRNKGNFPGRFSGRQFSNSRSEMNVSTLELGDSALYLCASSKDTANTGELFFGEGSRLTVL.

The CDR3 sequence is CASSYASGYEQYF. The CDR3 nucleotides read TGTGCCAGCAGCTATGCTAGCGGGTACGAGCAGTACTTC. The chain joins TRBV11-2 to TRBJ2-7; TRBD2 agrees at 8 bases. V lost 4 bases, J lost 4 bases, and 3 bases stayed unmatched. Germline CDR1 and CDR2: SGHAT and FQNNGV. CDR3 size: 13 residues. The full variable domain, its missing parts supplied by reference TRBV11-2 and TRBJ2-7, is EAGVAQSPRYKIIEKRQSVAFWCNPISGHATLYWYQQILGQGPKLLIQFQNNGVVDDSQLPKDRFSAERLKGVDSTLKIQPAKLEDSAVYLCASSYASGYEQYFGPGTRLTVT.

This clonotype was observed many times. The genes are TRBV4-1 and TRBJ2-1; D uncertain. The V end lost 4 bases, the J end lost 8 bases, and 12 bases lay between the germline ends. This CDR3 has 13 residues. Germline CDR1 and CDR2: MGHRA and YSYEKL. The CDR3 nucleotides read TGCGCCAGCAGCCCTCTCCTGTCGGATGAGCAGTTCTTC. It translates to CASSPLLSDEQFF.

This clonotype has a handful of counts. The CDR3 DNA reads as TGTGCCAGCAGTTTCTCAGGACAAGCTAACTATGGCTACACCTTC. Translated: CASSFSGQANYGYTF. The rearrangement links TRBV28 to TRBJ1-2; possible D gene TRBD1, 5 bases. Germline-derived CDR1 and CDR2 are MDHEN and SYDVKM. V dropped 3 bases and J dropped 0 bases, with 11 bases sitting between them. CDR3 size: 15 residues.

This clonotype was found many times. This rearrangement joins TRBV7-9 to TRBJ2-1; TRBD2 aligns across 7 bases. CDR3 size: 11 residues. CDR1 is SEHNR, CDR2 FQNEAQ, per germline (reference sequence). V gave up 5 bases and J gave up 9 bases; unmatched junction bases: 1. This CDR3 reads CASSPSGEQFF. CDR3 in DNA: TGTGCCAGCAGCCCTAGCGGTGAGCAGTTCTTC.

V and J are TRBV11-1 and TRBJ2-1, with a weak D call TRBD2 (6 bases). V lost 5 bases and J lost 2, with 13 bases in between. CDR3 length: 15 residues. Germline V gene data show CDR1 as SGHAT and CDR2 as FQDESV (reference sequence). The CDR3 loop reads CASSTRGLTYNEQFF. CDR3 nucleotides: TGTGCCAGCAGCACAAGGGGACTTACCTACAATGAGCAGTTCTTC.

For the CDR3, the DNA is TGTGCCAGCAGTTTGTTGGCGGGAGTCTCAGATACGCAGTATTTT. Amino acids: CASSLLAGVSDTQYF. The V gene is TRBV28, the J gene TRBJ2-3; 7 nucleotides line up with TRBD2. This CDR3 has 15 residues. V dropped 3 bases and J dropped 4; count of bases not matched to a gene: 7. The germline V gene encodes CDR1 MDHEN and CDR2 SYDVKM.

The table lists this clonotype with many counts. The chain joins TRBV5-5 to TRBJ2-1; 9 nucleotides align to TRBD2. The CDR3 covers 16 residues. The trim removed 0 bases at V and 10 bases at J, leaving 11 bases unmatched. Germline values: CDR1 SGHKS, CDR2 YYEKEE (reference sequence). CDR3: CASSLGPGLARGEQFF. The CDR3 bases are TGTGCCAGCAGCTTGGGTCCGGGACTAGCTCGCGGCGAGCAGTTCTTC. The full variable domain, completed using reference TRBV5-5 and TRBJ2-1, is DAGVTQSPTHLIKTRGQQVTLRCSPISGHKSVSWYQQVLGQGPQFIFQYYEKEERGRGNFPDRFSARQFPNYSSELNVNALLLGDSALYLCASSLGPGLARGEQFFGPGTRLTVL.

V and J are TRBV7-9 and TRBJ2-7; D is unclear. The CDR3 runs 15 residues. Germline V CDR1 and CDR2: SEHNR, FQNEAQ (reference sequence). Deletions cut 0 bases from V and 0 bases from J, with 9 bases between. This CDR3 is CASSLAGPNSYEQYF. CDR3 coding DNA: TGTGCCAGCAGCTTAGCCGGGCCGAACTCCTACGAGCAGTACTTC.

This clonotype appeared many times. The rearrangement links TRBV29-1 to TRBJ1-2, with D possibly TRBD1 on 5 matching bases. Germline V CDR1 and CDR2: SQVTM, ANQGSEA. The ends were cut back, 6 bases at V and 7 bases at J, with 6 bases in the middle. This CDR3 spans 9 amino acids. CDR3 nucleotide sequence: TGCAGCGTGGGGGGTGGCTACACCTTC. Its protein product is CSVGGGYTF.